Listed here is a single T cell receptor (beta chain). Time point indicated: baseline, week 1 (first vaccination visit). The treatment was: pre-vaccination baseline after standard-of-care therapy. TCRdb keeps only in-frame clones here, not all; method: immunoSEQ multiplex PCR. The sample comprises 90,000 to 100,000 clones, around 90% of which are singletons, and less than 0.65% rests with the top ten. The data originate from a study of a mutant IDH1 vaccine in newly diagnosed glioma. Study at large: Treated patients comprised around 62% males and about 40% females, mean age roughly 43 years. Receipt of radiotherapy, temozolomide, or both preceded the study, and most received both.

Germline-derived CDR1 and CDR2 are SGHTA and FQGNSA. V shed 1 base and J shed 5 bases, with 14 bases lying between them. The CDR3 extends over 15 amino acids. The input for sequencing was PBMCs, taken from a glioma patient treated with radiotherapy, temozolomide or both. The V and J genes are TRBV7-2 and TRBJ2-5, with D perhaps TRBD1 (6 bases). This sequence originates from a woman between 50 and 59 years old with glioma. The CDR3 nucleotides are TGTGCCAGCAGCTTAGTAGTTTCAAGGGGGGAGACCCAGTACTTC. Residues: CASSLVVSRGETQYF.